One and the same sample provided the 27 T cell receptor beta chains below, sequenced in a study of blood T cell repertoires in COVID-19. Sequenced by immunoSEQ multiplex PCR; TCRdb stores in-frame clones only, minus some. Of approximately 490,000 clones in the sample, about nine tenths were seen once. Input material: PBMCs or T cells enriched from blood (not recorded which). All receptors come from a woman aged 18-30 years who had recovered from COVID-19.

The table lists this clone with a count of one. This sequence joins TRBV12-3 or TRBV12-4 and TRBJ1-2, with no clear D. V gave up 3 bases and J gave up 6 bases, with 11 bases separating them. The CDR3 is 13 residues long. The CDR3 DNA reads as TGTGCCAGCAGTTTGGCAGATTCTGATGGCTACACCTTC. This translates into CASSLADSDGYTF.

The CDR3 nucleotides are TGTGCCAGCAGCGTAGGAGGCGGGGTGTTCGAGACCCAGTACTTC. Its protein product is CASSVGGGVFETQYF. The J gene is TRBJ2-5, the V gene TRBV9, with a weak D call TRBD2 (6 bases). Per the germline V gene, CDR1 is SGDLS and CDR2 is YYNGEE. V gave up 0 bases and J gave up 5 bases, with 14 bases separating them. The CDR3 consists of 15 residues.

V and J are TRBV24-1 and TRBJ2-1; TRBD2 might be the D (5 bases). Germline values: CDR1 KGHDR, CDR2 SFDVKD. Deletions cut 7 bases from V and 4 bases from J, with 7 bases between. The length of the CDR3 is 12 residues. The chain's CDR3 is CATRGGYNEQFF. The CDR3 nucleotides are TGTGCCACCAGGGGCGGGTACAATGAGCAGTTCTTC.

J is TRBJ1-2 and V is TRBV6-5; the D gene is possibly TRBD1 (6 bases). The CDR3 has 14 residues. The V and J ends lost 4 bases and 5 bases respectively, with 14 bases between them. Germline CDR1 reads MNHEY; CDR2 reads SVGAGI. CDR3 sequence: CASSLGGQPYGYTF. The CDR3 DNA reads TGTGCCAGCAGTTTGGGCGGACAGCCTTATGGCTACACCTTC.

This chain connects TRBV9 to TRBJ1-5; no clear D. The CDR3 sequence is 13 residues long. Germline lookup yields CDR1 SGDLS and CDR2 YYNGEE. V lost 4 bases and J 5 bases, leaving 10 bases between the germline ends. The CDR3 DNA sequence: TGTGCCAGCAGCCCCGAGCCCCATCAGCCCCAGCATTTT. As protein: CASSPEPHQPQHF.

This chain connects TRBV12-3 or TRBV12-4 to TRBJ1-1; no clear D gene. This CDR3 contains 13 residues. Trimming took off 6 bases at V and 1 base at J, with 9 bases between the two ends. The CDR3 region is CASSRGTNTEAFF. The CDR3 bases are TGTGCCAGCAGCCGCGGTACGAACACTGAAGCTTTCTTT.

The chain uses TRBV6-1 and TRBJ2-7; D not resolved. The V end lost 0 bases, the J end lost 3 bases, and 15 bases lay between the germline ends. The germline V gene encodes CDR1 MNHNS and CDR2 SASEGT. This CDR3 comprises 16 residues. This CDR3 is CASSEASEYYYYEQYF. CDR3 bases: TGTGCCAGCAGTGAAGCTTCAGAATACTACTACTACGAGCAGTACTTC.

This clone was found many times. The V and J genes are TRBV27 and TRBJ2-3; TRBD2 agrees at 8 bases. V shed 3 bases, J shed 4 bases, and the junction held 0 bases outside the gene matches. The germline V gene has CDR1 MNHEY and CDR2 SMNVEV (reference sequence). The CDR3 sequence is 13 residues long. CDR3 sequence: CASSFGGADTQYF. CDR3 nucleotide sequence: TGTGCCAGCAGTTTCGGGGGGGCAGATACGCAGTATTTT.

The chain carries TRBV7-9 and TRBJ2-5, with D perhaps matching TRBD2 (6 bases). V was shortened by 1 base and J by 5 bases, with 17 bases between the two germline ends. Germline values: CDR1 SEHNR, CDR2 FQNEAQ (reference sequence). The CDR3 consists of 16 residues. The CDR3: CASSLGFGSSGETQYF. CDR3 DNA sequence: TGTGCCAGCAGCTTAGGATTCGGGTCCAGCGGGGAGACCCAGTACTTC.

The V and J genes are TRBV7-2 and TRBJ2-1; TRBD1 agrees at 8 bases. The germline V gene encodes CDR1 SGHTA and CDR2 FQGNSA. CDR3 size: 16 residues. Losses at the gene ends were 3 bases for V and 4 bases for J; bases not matched to a gene: 8. In nucleotides, the CDR3 is TGTGCCAGCAGCTTGGACCAGGGGGCGTTTTACAATGAGCAGTTCTTC. Protein: CASSLDQGAFYNEQFF. The whole variable domain, remainder taken from reference TRBV7-2 and TRBJ2-1, is GAGVSQSPSNKVTEKGKDVELRCDPISGHTALYWYRQSLGQGLEFLIYFQGNSAPDKSGLPSDRFSAERTGGSVSTLTIQRTQQEDSAVYLCASSLDQGAFYNEQFFGPGTRLTVL.

Notes on this clone: This CDR3 is also generated by other DNA sequences in the sample. The V and J genes are TRBV5-1 and TRBJ2-3; D possibly corresponds to TRBD1 (5 bases). The CDR3 spans 14 residues. CDR1 is SGHRS, CDR2 YFSETQ, per germline. Trimming left V 2 bases short and J 1 base short, with 8 bases between. The CDR3 DNA reads as TGCGCCAGCAGCTTTCAGGGTCGCACAGATACGCAGTATTTT. Its protein is CASSFQGRTDTQYF.

This clone was detected a few times. This chain connects TRBV6-5 to TRBJ1-5; no reliable D call. The CDR3 consists of 14 residues. Germline loops: CDR1 MNHEY, CDR2 SVGAGI. V was pared by 7 bases and J by 3 bases, with 13 bases between. Written as DNA, the CDR3 is TGTGCCAGCAATCGGCAGGCAAACAATCAGCCCCAGCATTTT. Amino acid sequence: CASNRQANNQPQHF.

The genes are TRBV25-1 and TRBJ1-1, with D hard to call. The CDR3 runs to 14 residues. The germline V gene encodes CDR1 MGHDK and CDR2 SYGVNS. Trimming removed 5 bases at V and 1 base at J, with 11 bases between. Here the CDR3 reads CASSPTSGNTEAFF. The DNA of the CDR3 is TGTGCCAGCAGTCCTACTTCAGGGAACACTGAAGCTTTCTTT.

This rearrangement joins TRBV6-5 to TRBJ1-2, with D possibly being TRBD1 (5 bases). Germline values: CDR1 MNHEY, CDR2 SVGAGI. Trimming took off 4 bases at V and 4 bases at J, with 10 bases between the two ends. The length of the CDR3 is 13 residues. The CDR3 coding sequence is TGTGCCAGCAGTTGGGGCAGGAGCTATGGCTACACCTTC. This encodes CASSWGRSYGYTF.

The chain is built from TRBV10-3 and TRBJ2-7, with 11 bases identical to TRBD1. CDR3 size: 16 residues. V lost 3 bases and J lost 7; bases outside the gene matches: 11. CDR1 and CDR2 from the germline V gene are ENHRY and SYGVKD. CDR3 in amino acids: CAISELPGQGAWEQYF. CDR3 nucleotides: TGTGCCATCAGTGAACTCCCAGGACAGGGGGCTTGGGAGCAGTACTTC.

The J gene is TRBJ1-4, the V gene TRBV5-1; no clear D. V lost 4 bases, J lost 8 bases, and 12 bases lay in between. The CDR3 is made up of 13 amino acids. Germline V CDR1 and CDR2: SGHRS, YFSETQ. CDR3 in DNA: TGCGCCAGCAGCCGGACTTCTGGGGAAAAACTGTTTTTT. This gives the protein CASSRTSGEKLFF.

This chain links TRBV28 with TRBJ2-2; no firm D call. Germline CDR1 and CDR2: MDHEN and SYDVKM. V lost 7 bases, J lost 3 bases, and 18 bases lay in between. This CDR3 has 16 amino acids. The CDR3 sequence: CASNPLRSPDTGELFF. The CDR3 nucleotides are TGTGCCAGCAACCCGTTAAGGAGTCCGGACACCGGGGAGCTGTTTTTT.

The chain has TRBV3-1 (or the pseudogene TRBV3-2) and TRBJ1-2; D perhaps matches TRBD1 (5 bases). Germline CDR1 LGHDT, CDR2 YNNKEL (reference sequence). V lost 4 bases, J lost 6 bases, and 27 bases lay in between. The CDR3 has 18 residues. The CDR3 here is CASSPLQALTDLFNGYTF. In nucleotides, the CDR3 is TGTGCCAGCAGCCCTCTCCAGGCCCTGACAGATCTATTCAATGGCTACACCTTC.

This clone was recorded once. V gene TRBV27 combines with J gene TRBJ1-2; D ambiguous. V lost 0 bases, J lost 8 bases, and 19 bases lay in between. The CDR3 sequence is 16 residues long. Germline CDR1 and CDR2: MNHEY and SMNVEV (reference sequence). The CDR3: CASSLSPFVSYGGYTF. In DNA form, the CDR3 reads TGTGCCAGCAGTTTATCCCCTTTCGTCTCGTACGGGGGCTACACCTTC.

The chain employs TRBV11-2 and TRBJ2-7, with 8 bases matching TRBD2. Germline V gene lookup returns CDR1 SGHAT and CDR2 FQNNGV. The CDR3 consists of 15 residues. Trimming removed 4 bases from V and 1 base from J; junction bases left unmatched: 6. In DNA form, the CDR3 reads TGTGCCAGCAGCTCGCGGGGGGACTTTTCCTACGAGCAGTACTTC. Translation gives CASSSRGDFSYEQYF.

The V gene is TRBV7-9, the J gene TRBJ1-3; D is perhaps TRBD1 (6 bases). In germline, CDR1 is SEHNR, CDR2 FQNEAQ (reference sequence). The V and J ends lost 3 bases and 7 bases respectively, with 13 bases between them. There are 14 residues in the CDR3. CDR3 loop: CASSFTGLMNTIYF. CDR3 nucleotides: TGTGCCAGCAGCTTTACAGGGTTAATGAACACCATATATTTT. The full variable domain, completed using reference TRBV7-9 and TRBJ1-3, is DTGVSQNPRHKITKRGQNVTFRCDPISEHNRLYWYRQTLGQGPEFLTYFQNEAQLEKSRLLSDRFSAERPKGSFSTLEIQRTEQGDSAMYLCASSFTGLMNTIYFGEGSWLTVV.

V gene TRBV6-5 combines with J gene TRBJ1-3, with D possibly TRBD1 on 5 matching bases. The V and J ends lost 7 bases and 2 bases respectively, with 12 bases between them. The CDR3 has 14 amino acids. Looked up from germline, CDR1 is MNHEY and CDR2 is SVGAGI. The chain's CDR3 is CASIDSDPGNTIYF. In DNA, the CDR3 is TGTGCCAGCATAGACAGCGACCCTGGAAACACCATATATTTT.

The count of this clone is one. The chain uses TRBV2 and TRBJ2-5, with TRBD2 matching 11 bases. The CDR3 extends over 15 amino acids. Per the germline V gene, CDR1 is SNHLY and CDR2 is FYNNEI. Losses at the gene ends were 4 bases for V and 5 bases for J; bases not matched to a gene: 6. CDR3 bases: TGTGCCAGCAGTGGTTCTAGCGGGGGGAGGGAGACCCAGTACTTC. This codes for CASSGSSGGRETQYF. Filled out from reference TRBV2 and TRBJ2-5, the complete variable domain reads EPEVTQTPSHQVTQMGQEVILRCVPISNHLYFYWYRQILGQKVEFLVSFYNNEISEKSEIFDDQFSVERPDGSNFTLKIRSTKLEDSAMYFCASSGSSGGRETQYFGPGTRLLVL.

The rearrangement joins TRBV19 to TRBJ2-6; D not resolved. Per the germline V gene, CDR1 is LNHDA and CDR2 is SQIVND (reference sequence). The CDR3 sequence is 15 residues long. Trimming removed 6 bases from V and 0 bases from J, with 9 bases in between. In DNA, the CDR3 is TGTGCCAGTAGGGAACAGAGCTCTGGGGCCAACGTCCTGACTTTC. The encoded protein is CASREQSSGANVLTF. Based on the CDR3 plus reference TRBV19 and TRBJ2-6, the full variable domain is DGGITQSPKYLFRKEGQNVTLSCEQNLNHDAMYWYRQDPGQGLRLIYYSQIVNDFQKGDIAEGYSVSREKKESFPLTVTSAQKNPTAFYLCASREQSSGANVLTFGAGSRLTVL.

V usage is TRBV28 and J usage is TRBJ1-1; no clear D gene. The CDR3 runs to 14 residues. Trimming removed 6 bases from V and 0 bases from J, with 11 bases in between. The germline gives CDR1 MDHEN, CDR2 SYDVKM. Written as DNA, the CDR3 is TGTGCCAGCAGGATAACCTCTATGAACACTGAAGCTTTCTTT. Protein sequence: CASRITSMNTEAFF.

CDR3 amino acids: CASSLRLNNSPLHF. The CDR3 DNA reads TGTGCCAGCAGTTTAAGACTTAATAATTCACCCCTCCACTTT. The rearrangement joins TRBV28 to TRBJ1-6, with D unclear. The germline V and J ends were trimmed by 2 bases and 5 bases, with 7 bases remaining between them. CDR3 length: 14 residues. CDR1 and CDR2 from the germline V gene are MDHEN and SYDVKM.

The V call is TRBV10-3, the J call TRBJ1-1; D is undetermined. The CDR3 is made up of 13 amino acids. V gave up 7 bases and J gave up 0 bases, with 9 bases separating them. Germline CDR1 ENHRY, CDR2 SYGVKD. CDR3 region: CAINPDMNTEAFF. The CDR3 DNA sequence: TGTGCCATCAACCCAGACATGAACACTGAAGCTTTCTTT.